This T cell receptor (beta chain) was sequenced in a study of glioma-infiltrating T cells. Overall study results and limits: Non-neoplastic patients had below-expected tissue-blood divergence, while all gliomas exceeded expectation.

This clonotype has at least ten counts. The antigen is not known. Amplification of TCR alpha and beta CDR3 regions from RNA used iRepertoire nested multiplex PCR. From the multiplex PCR reads, TCRdb called clonotypes with MiXCR, one entry per CDR3 protein. The table has 150,000 to 200,000 distinct CDR3 sequences, over 30% seen once. The CDR3 totals 16 residues. Germline V CDR1 and CDR2: MNHEY, SVGAGI. V lost 1 base to trimming and J lost 1 base; unmatched junction nucleotides: 3. Sequencing was performed on glioma tissue, nonneoplastic brain tissue, or PBMCs (not recorded which). The chain links TRBV6-5 to TRBJ2-2; 7 bases agree with TRBD2. The sequence derives from a human donor with low-grade glioma or glioblastoma, undergoing nonglioma brain surgery, or in good health (not recorded which). The CDR3 here is CASSYFGGGNTGELFF. The CDR3 nucleotides are TGTGCCAGCAGTTACTTTGGGGGGGGGAACACCGGGGAGCTGTTTTTT.